The rows below give T cell receptor beta chains drawn from one sample of a study of blood T cell repertoires in COVID-19. Clones were read by immunoSEQ multiplex PCR, and TCRdb kept only the in-frame ones, dropping some. The data contain 75,000 to 95,000 clones, 70% to 90% of them seen just once; the ten biggest clones take up 2.9%. The material sequenced was peripheral blood. Source of these receptors: a woman at least 80 years old with acute or convalescent COVID-19. CDR3s include the opening cysteine and the closing phenylalanine or tryptophan. Fields, in order: J gene, D gene, V gene, clone size, CDR3 DNA, CDR3 protein. A D gene is named only where the DNA matches it firmly. For some rows the clone size is stated as once, few or many, or as a class when expanded; others skip it.

J: TRBJ2-2; D: -; V: TRBV19; size: -; DNA: TGTGCCAGTAGTCCCCAGGGGTTCGGGGAGCTGTTTTTT; CDR3: CASSPQGFGELFF
J: TRBJ1-2; D: -; V: TRBV19; size: -; DNA: TGTGCCAGTAGTACCCCAGGGGCCTACTATGGCTACACCTTC; CDR3: CASSTPGAYYGYTF
J: TRBJ1-4; D: -; V: TRBV28; size: -; DNA: TGTGCCAGCTCAGCCGCAGGGGTGGGTGAAAAACTGTTTTTT; CDR3: CASSAAGVGEKLFF
J: TRBJ2-2; D: -; V: TRBV5-1; size: once; DNA: TGCGCCAGCAGCTTAGATAGCACCGGGGAGCTGTTTTTT; CDR3: CASSLDSTGELFF
J: TRBJ2-5; D: TRBD2; V: TRBV6-2/TRBV6-3; size: -; DNA: TGTGCCAGCCGCCCCCTCGGGGGGCAAGAGACCCAGTACTTC; CDR3: CASRPLGGQETQYF
J: TRBJ2-1; D: -; V: TRBV15; size: -; DNA: TGTGCCACCAGCACCTTGAGTTCCTACAATGAGCAGTTCTTC; CDR3: CATSTLSSYNEQFF
J: TRBJ1-6; D: TRBD1; V: TRBV19; size: -; DNA: TGTGCCAGTAGTATGACAGGGGAAGGAAATTCACCCCTCCACTTT; CDR3: CASSMTGEGNSPLHF
J: TRBJ1-2; D: TRBD1; V: TRBV6-4; size: -; DNA: TGTGCCAGCAGTGACGGACAGGGGTATGGCTACACCTTC; CDR3: CASSDGQGYGYTF
J: TRBJ2-1; D: -; V: TRBV21-1; size: -; DNA: TGTGCCAGCGGCCTTCTGGCTGCTCCCTACAATGAGCAGTTCTTC; CDR3: CASGLLAAPYNEQFF
J: TRBJ1-6; D: -; V: TRBV6-2/TRBV6-3; size: -; DNA: TGTGCCAGCAGTTACCGGGCAGCGGGGTCACCCCTCCACTTT; CDR3: CASSYRAAGSPLHF
J: TRBJ2-3; D: TRBD2; V: TRBV9; size: -; DNA: TGTGCCAGCAGCGTAGGGGCTAGCGGGGCCCCAGATACGCAGTATTTT; CDR3: CASSVGASGAPDTQYF
J: TRBJ2-1; D: TRBD2; V: TRBV7-2; size: -; DNA: TGTGCCTCCCAAGCGGGACTAGCGGGGGGGCCTGATAATGAGCAGTTCTTC; CDR3: CASQAGLAGGPDNEQFF
J: TRBJ1-6; D: -; V: TRBV7-2; size: -; DNA: TGTGCCAGCAGCTTAGCGGGGGGGGGTTCACCCCTCCACTTT; CDR3: CASSLAGGGSPLHF
J: TRBJ2-2; D: -; V: TRBV4-3; size: -; DNA: TGCGCCAGCAGCTCCCCGTCGGGGGTCTCGACCGGGGAGCTGTTTTTT; CDR3: CASSSPSGVSTGELFF
J: TRBJ2-1; D: -; V: TRBV6-4; size: few; DNA: TGTGCCAGCAGTGACTCACTATCGGGGGAGCAGTTCTTC; CDR3: CASSDSLSGEQFF
J: TRBJ1-1; D: -; V: TRBV3-1/TRBV3-2; size: -; DNA: TGTGCCAGCAGCCAAGAAGAGGGACGGAGGGAGAACACTGAAGCTTTCTTT; CDR3: CASSQEEGRRENTEAFF
J: TRBJ2-2; D: TRBD2; V: TRBV7-3; size: once; DNA: TGTGCCAGCAGCTTTCTAGCGGCGAACACCGGGGAGCTGTTTTTT; CDR3: CASSFLAANTGELFF
J: TRBJ1-3; D: TRBD1; V: TRBV18; size: -; DNA: TGTGCCAGCTCACCGACCGGGACAGGGGTAGGAAACACCATATATTTT; CDR3: CASSPTGTGVGNTIYF
J: TRBJ1-4; D: TRBD1; V: TRBV19; size: -; DNA: TGTGCCAGTAGTACAGGGGGGACCTTTAATGAAAAACTGTTTTTT; CDR3: CASSTGGTFNEKLFF
J: TRBJ2-7; D: TRBD2; V: TRBV13; size: -; DNA: TGTGCCAGCAGCTATGGGGCGGGAGTCGGGTACGAGCAGTACTTC; CDR3: CASSYGAGVGYEQYF
J: TRBJ2-1; D: TRBD2; V: TRBV9; size: -; DNA: TGTGCCAGCAGCGTAAGCGGGGGGGCCTTCAATGAGCAGTTCTTC; CDR3: CASSVSGGAFNEQFF
J: TRBJ1-2; D: TRBD1; V: TRBV29-1; size: -; DNA: TGCAGCGTTGAAGATCCTGGACAGGGCATTTATGGCTACACCTTC; CDR3: CSVEDPGQGIYGYTF
J: TRBJ1-5; D: -; V: TRBV12-3/TRBV12-4; size: -; DNA: TGTGCCAGCCCGGGGGGGGCGTGTCAGCCCCAGCATTTT; CDR3: CASPGGACQPQHF
J: TRBJ2-3; D: -; V: TRBV6-4; size: once; DNA: TGTGCCAGCAGGTTAAGCGGCACAGATACGCAGTATTTT; CDR3: CASRLSGTDTQYF
J: TRBJ2-1; D: TRBD2; V: TRBV7-7; size: -; DNA: TGTGCTAGCAGCCCCCAGGTACGGGGGGGGTCCTACAATGAGCAGTTCTTC; CDR3: CASSPQVRGGSYNEQFF
J: TRBJ1-1; D: -; V: TRBV6-5; size: -; DNA: TGTGCCAGCAGCCAGGGACACACGGGCGCTGAAGCTTTCTTT; CDR3: CASSQGHTGAEAFF
J: TRBJ2-5; D: TRBD2; V: TRBV13; size: -; DNA: TGTGCCAGCAGCTTCTCGAGTTTAGCGGGGGGCCTAGAGACCCAGTACTTC; CDR3: CASSFSSLAGGLETQYF
J: TRBJ2-5; D: TRBD1; V: TRBV18; size: -; DNA: TGTGCCAGCTCACCGGGACAGGGGCCCCAAGAGACCCAGTACTTC; CDR3: CASSPGQGPQETQYF
J: TRBJ1-2; D: -; V: TRBV12-3/TRBV12-4; size: -; DNA: TGTGCCAGCAGTTTAGGAGGTCCTTATGGCTACACCTTC; CDR3: CASSLGGPYGYTF
J: TRBJ1-2; D: -; V: TRBV6-2/TRBV6-3; size: -; DNA: TGTGCCAGCAGTTACAGACCAGGGCTGAATTACACCTTC; CDR3: CASSYRPGLNYTF